Here is one TCR beta chain with its context. The antigen is undetermined. Germline loops: CDR1 SGHAT, CDR2 FQDESV (reference sequence). This CDR3 has 14 amino acids. J gave up 4 bases and V 5 bases, and 7 bases lay outside the gene matches. None of the included patients had other autoimmune diseases, uncontrolled infections, pregnancy or lactation, as these led to exclusion. What supplied the PBMCs was roughly 9.7 ml of fresh peripheral blood. The data stem from a study of Graves' ophthalmopathy and Graves' hyperthyroidism. In the study overall: Before any treatment was given, at initial diagnosis, peripheral blood was collected.

Study-wide findings and caveats: The majority of expanded thyroid clonotypes above 0.001 frequency also occurred in blood.

RNA transcripts provided the template for amplifying TCR beta CDR3 regions. Second-round multiplex PCR followed a first-round RT-PCR using HTBI primers. TCRdb ran MiXCR on the multiplex PCR reads and lists one entry per CDR3 protein. The sample carries about 740,000 distinct CDR3 sequences, approximately 40% recorded once. The origin of this receptor is an adult man with Graves' ophthalmopathy. The sequenced material came from peripheral blood. V usage is TRBV11-1 and J usage is TRBJ2-5, with 7 bases lining up with TRBD1. The CDR3 spells CASSQQGLAETQYF. CDR3 DNA sequence: TGTGCCAGCAGCCAACAGGGGCTCGCAGAGACCCAGTACTTC. Variable domain in full (rest from reference TRBV11-1 and TRBJ2-5): EAEVAQSPRYKITEKSQAVAFWCDPISGHATLYWYRQILGQGPELLVQFQDESVVDDSQLPKDRFSAERLKGVDSTLKIQPAELGDSAMYLCASSQQGLAETQYFGPGTRLLVL.